Listed below are T cell receptor beta chains from one sample, sequenced in a study of blood T cell repertoires in COVID-19. The protocol was immunoSEQ multiplex PCR, while the TCRdb copy is restricted to in-frame clones and leaves out a portion. This sample has roughly 80,000 clones, with around 78% found just once. What was sequenced was peripheral blood. These receptors came from a human donor in a cohort sampled during active COVID-19. The CDR3 runs from the conserved cysteine through the conserved F or W. D genes are given only for firm matches. Not every row has a clone size; where given, it reads once, few, many or a size class.

once | TRBJ1-5 | NA | 16 | TRBV6-1 | CASSEVARSAHQPQHF | TGTGCCAGCAGTGAGGTCGCACGGAGTGCGCATCAGCCCCAGCATTTT
NA | TRBJ1-1 | TRBD1 | 16 | TRBV7-8 | CASSAPSQGGDTEAFF | TGTGCCAGCAGCGCGCCGTCGCAGGGGGGTGACACTGAAGCTTTCTTT
NA | TRBJ1-2 | NA | 14 | TRBV2 | CASSTGGVNYGYTF | TGTGCCAGCTCGACGGGAGGTGTTAACTATGGCTACACCTTC
NA | TRBJ2-5 | TRBD1 | 15 | TRBV7-6 | CASSRWTGDAETQYF | TGTGCCAGCAGCCGGTGGACAGGGGACGCGGAGACCCAGTACTTC
NA | TRBJ1-6 | TRBD1 | 16 | TRBV6-5 | CASSSSGQSPNSPLHF | TGTGCCAGCAGTTCCTCGGGACAGAGCCCCAATTCACCCCTCCACTTT
NA | TRBJ2-7 | NA | 14 | TRBV28 | CASGITGGGYEQYF | TGTGCCAGCGGAATAACTGGGGGAGGTTACGAGCAGTACTTC
NA | TRBJ1-5 | TRBD1 | 16 | TRBV18 | CASSPAVTGGIGAQHF | TGTGCCAGCTCACCGGCTGTGACAGGGGGGATAGGAGCCCAGCATTTT
once | TRBJ2-5 | NA | 14 | TRBV5-6 | CASSGAQNQETQYF | TGTGCCAGCAGCGGGGCACAGAACCAAGAGACCCAGTACTTC
NA | TRBJ1-1 | NA | 13 | TRBV19 | CASSRGVGNEAFF | TGTGCCAGTAGTAGGGGGGTGGGGAATGAAGCTTTCTTT
NA | TRBJ2-1 | TRBD1 | 13 | TRBV9 | CASSVEQGAEQFF | TGTGCCAGCAGCGTAGAACAGGGGGCGGAGCAGTTCTTC
NA | TRBJ2-1 | TRBD1 | 13 | TRBV2 | CASRQGFYNEQFF | TGTGCCAGCCGACAGGGCTTCTACAATGAGCAGTTCTTC
NA | TRBJ1-3 | NA | 14 | TRBV18 | CASSPPGQSNTIYF | TGTGCCAGCTCACCACCAGGACAAAGCAACACCATATATTTT
NA | TRBJ2-7 | NA | 14 | TRBV28 | CASLKMPSSYEQYF | TGTGCCAGCCTAAAAATGCCAAGCTCCTACGAGCAGTACTTC
NA | TRBJ1-4 | NA | 16 | TRBV4-1 | CASSRTRGTTNEKLFF | TGCGCCAGCAGCCGAACCCGGGGGACGACTAATGAAAAACTGTTTTTT
NA | TRBJ2-1 | NA | 13 | TRBV7-2 | CASSLFRYNEQFF | TGTGCCAGCAGCTTATTCCGGTACAATGAGCAGTTCTTC
NA | TRBJ2-2 | NA | 15 | TRBV7-9 | CASSLAGGGSGELFF | TGTGCCAGCAGCCTGGCAGGTGGAGGATCCGGGGAGCTGTTTTTT
NA | TRBJ1-1 | NA | 16 | TRBV4-1 | CASSQVGGRRDTEAFF | TGCGCCAGCAGCCAAGTCGGGGGGCGAAGAGATACTGAAGCTTTCTTT
NA | TRBJ2-1 | NA | 15 | TRBV5-1 | CASSLELIIGHEQFF | TGCGCCAGCAGCTTGGAGCTAATAATTGGTCATGAGCAGTTCTTC
NA | TRBJ2-4 | NA | 14 | TRBV6-5 | CASRHRGGSDIQYF | TGTGCCAGCAGGCACCGGGGAGGCTCGGACATTCAGTACTTC